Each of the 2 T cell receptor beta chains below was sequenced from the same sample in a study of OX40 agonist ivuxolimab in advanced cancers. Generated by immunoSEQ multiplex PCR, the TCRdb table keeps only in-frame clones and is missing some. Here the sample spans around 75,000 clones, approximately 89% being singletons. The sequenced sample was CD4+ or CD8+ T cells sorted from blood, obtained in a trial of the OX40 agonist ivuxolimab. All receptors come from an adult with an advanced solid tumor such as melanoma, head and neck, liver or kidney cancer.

CDR3 sequence reads: CASSWSGPNTEAFF. CDR3 coding DNA: TGTGCCAGCTCGTGGTCCGGGCCCAACACTGAAGCTTTCTTT. The chain joins TRBV18 to TRBJ1-1; no firm D call. CDR1 and CDR2 from the germline V gene are KGHSH and LQKENI. The CDR3 loop spans 14 amino acids. V was shortened by 6 bases and J by 2 bases, with 13 bases between the two germline ends.

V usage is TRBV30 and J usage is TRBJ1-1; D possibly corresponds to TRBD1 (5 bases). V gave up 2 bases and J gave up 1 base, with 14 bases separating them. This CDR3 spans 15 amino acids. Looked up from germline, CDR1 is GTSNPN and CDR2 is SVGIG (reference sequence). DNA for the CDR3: TGTGCCTGGAGTCGATCGGGGCGGAGGAACACTGAAGCTTTCTTT. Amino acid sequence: CAWSRSGRRNTEAFF. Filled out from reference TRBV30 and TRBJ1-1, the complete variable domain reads SQTIHQWPATLVQPVGSPLSLECTVEGTSNPNLYWYRQAAGRGLQLLFYSVGIGQISSEVPQNLSASRPQDRQFILSSKKLLLSDSGFYLCAWSRSGRRNTEAFFGQGTRLTVV.